The next 22 T cell receptor beta chains were all read from a single sample in a study of cytomegalovirus exposure and HLA in healthy donors. The PCR ran on 60 Vbeta and 13 Jbeta primers. Produced via immunoSEQ multiplex PCR; TCRdb's table is partial and in-frame only. The data show a few hundred thousand clones, around 77% seen once. The sample consisted of PBMCs. Receptor source: a young woman in good health and CMV-seronegative.

This chain connects TRBV29-1 to TRBJ1-5; 12 bases are a match to TRBD1. V lost 8 bases to trimming and J lost 4 bases; unmatched junction nucleotides: 12. The CDR3 is 16 residues long. Looked up from germline, CDR1 is SQVTM and CDR2 is ANQGSEA. CDR3 nucleotides: TGCAGCCCTGAATCCGGGACAGGGGGCAGGAATCAGCCCCAGCATTTT. Protein sequence: CSPESGTGGRNQPQHF.

Concerning this clone: Other DNA sequences from this sample encode an identical CDR3 as well. The chain couples TRBV30 to TRBJ1-1; the D gene is possibly TRBD1 (6 bases). Germline CDR1 and CDR2: GTSNPN and SVGIG (reference sequence). The CDR3 has 13 amino acids. Trimming took 2 bases from V and 8 from J, leaving 15 bases between them. DNA for the CDR3: TGTGCCTGGAGTCCGCAGGGGCCGTCCGAAGCTTTCTTT. As protein: CAWSPQGPSEAFF.

The sample holds a few counts of this clone. The J gene is TRBJ1-2, the V gene TRBV6-1, with 7 bases matching TRBD1. J lost 0 bases, V lost 0 bases, and 7 bases had no gene match. The CDR3 is 17 residues long. The germline CDR1 and CDR2 sequences are MNHNS and SASEGT. CDR3 bases: TGTGCCAGCAGTGAAGCGCTTCGGACAGGAGCTAACTATGGCTACACCTTC. This codes for CASSEALRTGANYGYTF.

The DNA for the CDR3 is TGTGCCACCAGCAGAGAGGCAGGGGGCGATCAGCCCCAGCATTTT. Its translation: CATSREAGGDQPQHF. The rearrangement links TRBV15 to TRBJ1-5; 8 nucleotides align to TRBD1. The germline CDR1 and CDR2 sequences are LNHNV and YYDKDF (reference sequence). With V trimmed by 0 bases and J by 5 bases, 3 bases remained unmatched. The CDR3 is made up of 15 amino acids.

This clone was found a few times. This chain links TRBV15 with TRBJ2-1; weak D call: TRBD2 (7 bases). CDR1 is LNHNV and CDR2 is YYDKDF in the germline V gene (reference sequence). The CDR3 covers 16 residues. The V and J ends lost 2 bases and 0 bases respectively, with 11 bases between them. The CDR3 DNA reads TGTGCCACCAGCAGATTGGGAGGGGGCTCCTACAATGAGCAGTTCTTC. Translating gives CATSRLGGGSYNEQFF.

The V and J genes are TRBV5-6 and TRBJ1-4; 10 nucleotides align to TRBD1. The CDR3 spans 15 residues. Germline V gives CDR1 SGHDT, CDR2 YYEEEE. Germline trimming cut 1 base from V and 7 bases from J; bases unmatched to any gene: 4. Here the CDR3 DNA reads TGTGCCAGCAGCTTGCTTGGACAGGGGGTTGAAAAACTGTTTTTT. Translated: CASSLLGQGVEKLFF.

In this sample, this clone turned up once. The chain recombines TRBV19 with TRBJ2-2; 7 bases are shared with TRBD1. Germline trimming cut 6 bases from V and 4 bases from J; bases unmatched to any gene: 11. From germline, CDR1 is LNHDA and CDR2 SQIVND (reference sequence). The CDR3 extends over 16 amino acids. The CDR3 nucleotides read TGTGCCAGTAGCACATACAGGGGAGCGGTCACCGGGGAGCTGTTTTTT. Amino acid sequence: CASSTYRGAVTGELFF.

V is TRBV5-1 and J is TRBJ2-3, with 16 bases identical to TRBD2. The CDR3 extends over 16 amino acids. V was clipped by 4 bases and J by 4 bases; unmatched bases: 3. The germline V gene has CDR1 SGHRS and CDR2 YFSETQ. CDR3 coding DNA: TGCGCCAGCAGCCTGGGACTAGCGGGGGGGGCAGATACGCAGTATTTT. This sequence encodes CASSLGLAGGADTQYF.

This clone was seen a single time. This sequence joins TRBV11-1 and TRBJ2-1; the match to TRBD2 covers 14 bases. Germline CDR1 reads SGHAT; CDR2 reads FQDESV (reference sequence). Losses at the gene ends were 5 bases for V and 6 bases for J; bases not matched to a gene: 3. The CDR3 sequence is 15 residues long. CDR3 nucleotide sequence: TGTGCCAGCAGCATAGGGACTAGCGGGAGCAATGAGCAGTTCTTC. This sequence encodes CASSIGTSGSNEQFF.

The chain has TRBV18 and TRBJ2-7; the match to TRBD2 covers 9 bases. The CDR3 is made up of 15 amino acids. V shed 3 bases and J 7 bases; nucleotides not matched to a gene: 10. Germline V gene data show CDR1 as KGHSH and CDR2 as LQKENI. CDR3 sequence reads: CASSPQAGGPGEQYF. The CDR3 DNA follows: TGTGCCAGCTCACCCCAAGCGGGGGGCCCAGGGGAGCAGTACTTC.

About this clone: At one end the junction does not follow the germline gene, possibly because of a read error. This chain connects TRBV7-9 to TRBJ1-4; weak D call: TRBD1 (6 bases). Germline assignment: CDR1 SEHNR and CDR2 FQNEAQ (reference sequence). This CDR3 has 15 amino acids. CDR3 DNA sequence: TGTTCCAGCAGCTTCCGGGGCGACGGGACAGAAAAACTGTTTTTT. Translated: CSSSFRGDGTEKLFF.

The chain links TRBV7-9 to TRBJ2-5; D unclear. Germline V gene sequence: CDR1 SEHNR, CDR2 FQNEAQ (reference sequence). The CDR3 spans 13 residues. Trimming took off 7 bases at V and 0 bases at J, with 9 bases between the two ends. DNA of the CDR3: TGTGCCAGCATAGACGACAACCAAGAGACCCAGTACTTC. It translates to CASIDDNQETQYF.

This clone was found a few times. At one of its ends the junction is not consistent with the germline gene, which may arise from a read error. The chain uses TRBV5-1 and TRBJ2-7; 9 positions match TRBD2. CDR3 size: 15 residues. Germline assignment: CDR1 SGHRS and CDR2 YFSETQ. The CDR3 bases are TGCGCCAGCAGCCCTCAAGCGGGGGGTACCTACGAGCGGTACTTC. Its protein is CASSPQAGGTYERYF.

V and J are TRBV6-1 and TRBJ1-4; possibly TRBD1 for D (6 bases). The V and J ends lost 4 bases and 7 bases respectively, with 16 bases between them. The CDR3 has 15 residues. From germline, CDR1 is MNHNS and CDR2 SASEGT. DNA of the CDR3: TGTGCCAGCAGTGTCAAGGGGGGGGTTTCTGAAAAACTGTTTTTT. It specifies CASSVKGGVSEKLFF.

This chain uses TRBV5-4 with TRBJ2-7, with 10 nucleotides matching TRBD1. Trimming removed 5 bases from V and 6 bases from J; junction bases left unmatched: 11. There are 15 residues in the CDR3. In germline, CDR1 is SGHNT, CDR2 YYREEE (reference sequence). CDR3 sequence reads: CASSDMDRGFLEQYF. The CDR3 nucleotides read TGTGCCAGCAGTGACATGGACAGGGGGTTTCTCGAGCAGTACTTC.

This clone was observed a single time. The chain is built from TRBV7-9 and TRBJ1-4, with D hard to call. Germline lookup yields CDR1 SEHNR and CDR2 FQNEAQ (reference sequence). V was clipped by 4 bases and J by 5 bases, with 5 bases between them. The CDR3 has 12 amino acids. The CDR3 sequence: CASSSLNEKLFF. CDR3 nucleotide sequence: TGTGCCAGCAGCTCCTTGAATGAAAAACTGTTTTTT.

Note on this clone: At the DNA level, this CDR3 is encoded by other sequences in the same sample as well. This chain uses TRBV5-1 with TRBJ1-1; the D is unclear. The CDR3 has 13 amino acids. Germline-derived CDR1 and CDR2 are SGHRS and YFSETQ. V lost 2 bases and J 1 base, leaving 6 bases between the germline ends. CDR3 residues: CASSFSGNTEAFF. CDR3 DNA: TGCGCCAGCAGCTTTAGCGGGAACACTGAAGCTTTCTTT.

This chain joins TRBV6-1 and TRBJ2-2; 9 bases line up with TRBD1. The junction had 9 bases not matched to a gene; V was cut back by 2 bases and J by 2 bases. Germline lookup yields CDR1 MNHNS and CDR2 SASEGT. This CDR3 is built from 18 residues. Written as DNA, the CDR3 is TGTGCCAGCAGTGAAAACACAGGGGGCGGGGGTAACACCGGGGAGCTGTTTTTT. Its protein product is CASSENTGGGGNTGELFF.

The chain links TRBV6-5 to TRBJ1-5; 8 nucleotides agree with TRBD1. The CDR3 is 15 amino acids. V shed 5 bases and J 1 base; nucleotides not matched to a gene: 4. Germline assignment: CDR1 MNHEY and CDR2 SVGAGI. DNA of the CDR3: TGTGCCAGCAGTCGATCAGGGGGCAGCAATCAGCCCCAGCATTTT. Translating gives CASSRSGGSNQPQHF.

This chain links TRBV6-6 with TRBJ2-5; 9 nucleotides align to TRBD2. The trim removed 4 bases at V and 5 bases at J, leaving 11 bases unmatched. The length of the CDR3 is 16 residues. Germline V gene lookup returns CDR1 MNHNY and CDR2 SVGAGI (reference sequence). For the CDR3, the DNA is TGTGCCAGCAGTTCACTGGCGGGAGGGCCTCGGGAGACCCAGTACTTC. Protein sequence: CASSSLAGGPRETQYF.

Regarding this clone: Other DNA sequences in this specimen translate into the identical CDR3. The genes are TRBV5-1 and TRBJ2-2; D is undetermined. The V and J ends lost 0 bases and 1 base respectively, with 7 bases between them. This CDR3 has 15 residues. Germline assignment: CDR1 SGHRS and CDR2 YFSETQ. As DNA, the CDR3 is TGCGCCAGCAGCTTGGTTCTCCTGAACACCGGGGAGCTGTTTTTT. It is translated as CASSLVLLNTGELFF.

The gene calls are TRBV5-1 and TRBJ1-4, with D possibly matching TRBD1 (6 bases). CDR3 length: 15 amino acids. The ends were cut back, 4 bases at V and 0 bases at J, with 10 bases in the middle. Germline CDR1 reads SGHRS; CDR2 reads YFSETQ. The CDR3 DNA is TGCGCCAGCAGCGCCCGGACAGCAACTAATGAAAAACTGTTTTTT. This translates into CASSARTATNEKLFF. Drawing the rest from reference TRBV5-1 and TRBJ1-4, the complete variable domain is KAGVTQTPRYLIKTRGQQVTLSCSPISGHRSVSWYQQTPGQGLQFLFEYFSETQRNKGNFPGRFSGRQFSNSRSEMNVSTLELGDSALYLCASSARTATNEKLFFGSGTQLSVL.